Shown below are 3 T cell receptor beta chains from a single sample sequenced in a study of post-analysis software for immune sequencing data. Points from the study as a whole: A few TRBV segments (TRBV5-6, TRBV5-1 and TRBV20-1 among them) occurred more frequently in patients than in controls.

These receptors are not linked to any known antigen. Incorporated into the TCR beta cDNA libraries were unique molecular identifiers, which served to reduce PCR and sequencing biases. TCRdb recomputed calls from the PCR reads with MiXCR, one row per CDR3 protein. Of hundreds of thousands of distinct CDR3 sequences in the sample, roughly 29% were seen once. Specimen: blood. These receptor sequences come from a girl aged 10-17 years with multiple sclerosis.

This clonotype has a handful of counts. The chain employs TRBV7-2 and TRBJ2-5, with no clear D. V lost 3 bases, J lost 4 bases, and 6 bases lay in between. Germline assignment: CDR1 SGHTA and CDR2 FQGNSA. The CDR3 spans 12 residues. The CDR3 here is CASSFIPETQYF. CDR3 nucleotide sequence: TGTGCCAGCAGCTTTATTCCAGAGACCCAGTACTTC.

About this clonotype itself: A much larger clone lies a single base off, so this may be a read error. This chain joins TRBV6-5 and TRBJ2-1; D may be TRBD1 (6 bases). The V end was cut by 2 bases, the J end by 15 bases, with 11 bases between. Per germline, CDR1 MNHEY and CDR2 SVGAGI. This CDR3 contains 11 residues. DNA of the CDR3: TGTGCCAGCAGTTACCAGGGGTGGGGGTTCTTC. Encoded protein: CASSYQGWGFF.

V gene TRBV5-1 combines with J gene TRBJ2-5; 8 bases line up with TRBD2. Trimming at V came to 4 bases and at J to 4 bases, leaving 9 bases not matched to a gene. Germline lookup yields CDR1 SGHRS and CDR2 YFSETQ. The CDR3 is 15 amino acids. The CDR3 loop is CASSVGLGNRETQYF. The CDR3 DNA follows: TGCGCCAGCAGCGTGGGACTAGGGAATAGAGAGACCCAGTACTTC. The full variable domain, with the rest looked up from reference TRBV5-1 and TRBJ2-5, is KAGVTQTPRYLIKTRGQQVTLSCSPISGHRSVSWYQQTPGQGLQFLFEYFSETQRNKGNFPGRFSGRQFSNSRSEMNVSTLELGDSALYLCASSVGLGNRETQYFGPGTRLLVL.